The subject of this entry is one T cell receptor beta chain. Its specificity is not known. Other DNA sequences in the sample encode the same CDR3. This entry is derived from a study of cytomegalovirus exposure and HLA in healthy donors. Study-wide results and caveats: Among TCR beta chains, those listed as cytomegalovirus-associated numbered roughly 150. It was reported in a later analysis that an Asian-associated ancestry cluster showed fewer N-insertions than the approximately 670-donor mean.

Use of 60 Vbeta and 13 Jbeta primers characterized the PCR. The repertoire was sequenced with immunoSEQ multiplex PCR; TCRdb's copy has only in-frame clones and lacks some. Found here are approximately 91,000 clones, more than 55% of them singletons; the top ten hold about 2.3%. Nominally healthy donors were sampled, though unrecorded immune exposures were likely. V was pared by 3 bases and J by 1 base, with 5 bases of the junction left unmatched. The germline V gene has CDR1 SGHRS and CDR2 YFSETQ. This CDR3 has 15 residues. The source is a human donor in good health. Sequenced material: PBMCs. The chain employs TRBV5-1 and TRBJ2-5, with 8 positions matching TRBD1. The CDR3 reads CASSSGQGGQETQYF. The DNA of the CDR3 is TGCGCCAGCAGCTCCGGACAGGGCGGCCAAGAGACCCAGTACTTC.